The rows below give T cell receptor beta chains drawn from one sample of a study of beta chain features in type 1 diabetes. Clones were sequenced by immunoSEQ multiplex PCR, and TCRdb holds only the in-frame ones, with some missing. The sample lists under 950,000 clones; 15% to 20% were seen once. The specimen sequenced was naive CD4+ T cells from blood. The receptors derive from a young woman in good health. The CDR3 runs from the conserved cysteine through the conserved F or W. D genes are given only for firm matches. Clone size, where shown, is once, few, many, or a class for clones that have expanded.

D	V	size	length	J	CDR3	DNA
-	TRBV7-2	-	16	TRBJ2-3	CASSLLSTARTDTQYF	TGTGCCAGCAGCTTACTAAGTACGGCCCGCACAGATACGCAGTATTTT
-	TRBV7-9	few	15	TRBJ2-5	CASSLVSRSQETQYF	TGTGCCAGCAGCTTAGTCTCCAGGAGCCAAGAGACCCAGTACTTC
-	TRBV11-2	few	15	TRBJ2-1	CASSLASTSYNEQFF	TGTGCCAGCAGCTTAGCTTCCACCTCCTACAATGAGCAGTTCTTC
-	TRBV6-5	-	15	TRBJ2-6	CASSYRSSGANVLTF	TGTGCCAGCAGTTATAGGAGCTCTGGGGCCAACGTCCTGACTTTC
-	TRBV4-3	-	17	TRBJ1-5	CASSQAVWGQGNQPQHF	TGCGCCAGCAGCCAAGCAGTGTGGGGGCAGGGCAATCAGCCCCAGCATTTT
-	TRBV4-1	few	17	TRBJ2-4	CASSQVGQVLAKNIQYF	TGCGCCAGCAGCCAAGTCGGACAAGTACTAGCCAAAAACATTCAGTACTTC
TRBD2	TRBV4-3	few	15	TRBJ2-2	CASSETPGGAGELFF	TGCGCCAGCAGCGAAACACCGGGAGGTGCCGGGGAGCTGTTTTTT
TRBD2	TRBV28	few	17	TRBJ2-5	CASSPIGLAGGAKTQYF	TGTGCCAGCAGTCCAATAGGACTAGCGGGAGGGGCTAAGACCCAGTACTTC
-	TRBV27	few	14	TRBJ2-6	CASRQGSGANVLTF	TGTGCCAGCAGGCAGGGCTCTGGGGCCAACGTCCTGACTTTC
-	TRBV6-5	few	13	TRBJ1-1	CASSYQQNTEAFF	TGTGCCAGCAGTTACCAGCAGAACACTGAAGCTTTCTTT
TRBD1	TRBV5-1	-	14	TRBJ2-7	CASSSGQGKDEQYF	TGCGCCAGCAGCTCGGGACAGGGGAAGGACGAGCAGTACTTC
-	TRBV14	once	14	TRBJ1-2	CASSQESFFGGYTF	TGTGCCAGCAGCCAAGAAAGCTTTTTTGGGGGCTACACCTTC
-	TRBV19	few	14	TRBJ2-7	CASEPSQGFGEQYF	TGTGCCAGCGAGCCCTCTCAGGGATTTGGCGAGCAGTACTTC
TRBD1	TRBV28	-	13	TRBJ1-2	CASSSGQYYGYTF	TGTGCCAGCAGTTCGGGACAGTACTATGGCTACACCTTC
TRBD2	TRBV7-2	-	16	TRBJ2-7	CASSLNLLAGADEQYF	TGTGCCAGCAGCTTAAATTTACTAGCGGGAGCGGACGAGCAGTACTTC
TRBD2	TRBV29-1	few	15	TRBJ2-5	CSGSPGGRRQETQYF	TGCAGCGGCTCCCCTGGCGGGAGAAGGCAAGAGACCCAGTACTTC
TRBD1	TRBV6-5	few	13	TRBJ2-7	CASSRQGIYEQYF	TGTGCCAGCAGTCGACAGGGGATCTACGAGCAGTACTTC
-	TRBV6-1	-	14	TRBJ2-5	CASSSAGAGETQYF	TGTGCCAGCAGTTCGGCAGGGGCCGGAGAGACCCAGTACTTC